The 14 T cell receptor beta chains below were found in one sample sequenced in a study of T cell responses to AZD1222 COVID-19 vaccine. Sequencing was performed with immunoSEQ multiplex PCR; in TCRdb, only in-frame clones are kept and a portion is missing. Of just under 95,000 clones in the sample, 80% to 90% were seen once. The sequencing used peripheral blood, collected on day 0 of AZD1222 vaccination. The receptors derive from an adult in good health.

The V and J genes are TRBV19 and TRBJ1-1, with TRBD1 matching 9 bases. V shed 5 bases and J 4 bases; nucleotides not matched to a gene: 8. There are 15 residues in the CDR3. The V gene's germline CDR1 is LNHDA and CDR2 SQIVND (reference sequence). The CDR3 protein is CASSGGTGFGTEAFF. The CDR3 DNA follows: TGTGCCAGTAGTGGGGGGACAGGGTTTGGCACTGAAGCTTTCTTT.

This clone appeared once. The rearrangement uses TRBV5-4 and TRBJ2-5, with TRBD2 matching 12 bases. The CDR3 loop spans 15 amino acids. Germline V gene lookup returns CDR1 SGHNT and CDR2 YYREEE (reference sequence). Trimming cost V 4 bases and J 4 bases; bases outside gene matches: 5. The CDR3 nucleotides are TGTGCCAGCAGCCCAGGACTAGCGGGAACAGAGACCCAGTACTTC. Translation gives CASSPGLAGTETQYF.

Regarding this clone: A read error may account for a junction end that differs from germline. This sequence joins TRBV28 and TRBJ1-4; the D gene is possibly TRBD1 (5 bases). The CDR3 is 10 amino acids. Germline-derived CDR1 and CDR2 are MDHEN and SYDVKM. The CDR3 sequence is CASSFPGSPF. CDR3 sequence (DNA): TGTGCCAGCAGTTTCCCAGGGAGTCCTTTT. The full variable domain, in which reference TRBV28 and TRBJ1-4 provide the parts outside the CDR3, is DVKVTQSSRYLVKRTGEKVFLECVQDMDHENMFWYRQDPGLGLRLIYFSYDVKMKEKGDIPEGYSVSREKKERFSLILESASTNQTSMYLCASSFPGSPFGSGTQLSVL.

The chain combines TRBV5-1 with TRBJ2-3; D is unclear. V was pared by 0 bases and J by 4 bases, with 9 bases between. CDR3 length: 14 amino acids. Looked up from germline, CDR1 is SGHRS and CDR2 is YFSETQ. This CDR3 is CASSLVLGADTQYF. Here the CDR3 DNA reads TGCGCCAGCAGCTTGGTTTTGGGTGCAGATACGCAGTATTTT.

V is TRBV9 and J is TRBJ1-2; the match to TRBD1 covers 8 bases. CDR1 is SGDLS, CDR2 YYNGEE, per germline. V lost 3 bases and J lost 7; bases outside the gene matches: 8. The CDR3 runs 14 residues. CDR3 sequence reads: CASSAGQGGLGYTF. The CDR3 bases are TGTGCCAGCAGCGCCGGACAGGGAGGGCTTGGCTACACCTTC.

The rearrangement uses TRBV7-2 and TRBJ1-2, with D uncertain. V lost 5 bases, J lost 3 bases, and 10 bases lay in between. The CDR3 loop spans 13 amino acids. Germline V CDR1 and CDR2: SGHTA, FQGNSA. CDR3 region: CASSENRDYGYTF. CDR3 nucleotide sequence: TGTGCCAGCAGCGAGAACCGGGACTATGGCTACACCTTC.

For the CDR3, the DNA is TGTGCCAGCACCCAGACAGCTCCCTATGGCTACACCTTC. Amino acids: CASTQTAPYGYTF. This chain uses TRBV28 with TRBJ1-2, with a weak D call TRBD1 (5 bases). The CDR3 runs 13 residues. Trimming removed 7 bases at V and 4 bases at J, with 13 bases between. Germline loops: CDR1 MDHEN, CDR2 SYDVKM.

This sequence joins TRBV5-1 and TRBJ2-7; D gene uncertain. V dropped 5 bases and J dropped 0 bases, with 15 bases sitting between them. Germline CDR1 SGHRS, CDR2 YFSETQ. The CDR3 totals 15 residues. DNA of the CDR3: TGCGCCAGCAGAGTGACCGATCAGAGCTCCTACGAGCAGTACTTC. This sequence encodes CASRVTDQSSYEQYF.

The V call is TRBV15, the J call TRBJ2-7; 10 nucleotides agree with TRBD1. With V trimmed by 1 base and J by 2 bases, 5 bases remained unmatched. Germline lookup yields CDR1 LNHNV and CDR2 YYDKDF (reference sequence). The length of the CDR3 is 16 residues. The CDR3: CATSRGGQGLTYEQYF. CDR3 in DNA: TGTGCCACCAGCAGAGGGGGACAGGGGCTAACCTACGAGCAGTACTTC.

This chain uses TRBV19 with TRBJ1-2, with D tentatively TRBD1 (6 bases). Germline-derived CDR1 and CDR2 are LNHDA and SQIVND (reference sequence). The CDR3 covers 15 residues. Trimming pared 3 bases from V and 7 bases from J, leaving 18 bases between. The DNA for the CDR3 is TGTGCCAGTAGTATCTCATGGACAGCAATCGGTGGCTACACCTTC. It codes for CASSISWTAIGGYTF.

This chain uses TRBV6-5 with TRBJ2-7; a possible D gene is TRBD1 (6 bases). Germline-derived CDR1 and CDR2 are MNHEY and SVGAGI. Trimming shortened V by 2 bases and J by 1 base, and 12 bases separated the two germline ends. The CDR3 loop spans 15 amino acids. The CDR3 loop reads CASSYARTASYEQYF. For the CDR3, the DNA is TGTGCCAGCAGTTACGCTCGGACAGCATCCTACGAGCAGTACTTC.

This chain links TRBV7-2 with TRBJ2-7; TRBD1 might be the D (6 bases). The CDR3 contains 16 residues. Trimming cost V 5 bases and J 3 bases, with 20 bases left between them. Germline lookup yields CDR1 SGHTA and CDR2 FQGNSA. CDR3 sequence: CASSPMGARFNYEQYF. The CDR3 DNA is TGTGCCAGCAGCCCGATGGGGGCGCGGTTCAACTACGAGCAGTACTTC.

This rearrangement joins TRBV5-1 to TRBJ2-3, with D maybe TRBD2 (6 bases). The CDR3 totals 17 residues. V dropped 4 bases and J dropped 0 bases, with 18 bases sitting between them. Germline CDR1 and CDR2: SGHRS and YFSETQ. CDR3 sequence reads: CASSPRAVAGSTDTQYF. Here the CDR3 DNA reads TGCGCCAGCAGCCCCCGGGCGGTTGCGGGAAGCACAGATACGCAGTATTTT.

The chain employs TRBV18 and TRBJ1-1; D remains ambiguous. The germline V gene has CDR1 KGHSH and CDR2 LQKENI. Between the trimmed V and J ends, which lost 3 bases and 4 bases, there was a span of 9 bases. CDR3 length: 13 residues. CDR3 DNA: TGTGCCAGCTCACCTAGTAGGGTCACTGAAGCTTTCTTT. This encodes CASSPSRVTEAFF.